The sequence of this T cell receptor (beta chain) was determined in a study of T cells after yellow fever vaccination. Germline V CDR1 and CDR2: MRHNA, SNTAGT. The CDR3 totals 17 residues. The V end lost 0 bases, the J end lost 6 bases, and 18 bases lay between the germline ends. Each CDR3 protein gets one entry after TCRdb re-called the 5' RACE reads with MiXCR. The sample shows 350,000 to 450,000 distinct CDR3 sequences, roughly a sixth of them seen only once. The receptor was isolated from a man between 18 and 35 years old who received the YFV17D yellow fever vaccine. The J gene is TRBJ2-1, the V gene TRBV6-4; D is possibly TRBD1 (5 bases). Sequencing used PBMCs, obtained before the yellow fever booster vaccination. CDR3 region: CASSDSYGEGVINEQFF. The CDR3 DNA reads TGTGCCAGCAGTGACTCCTATGGGGAAGGGGTGATCAATGAGCAGTTCTTC.